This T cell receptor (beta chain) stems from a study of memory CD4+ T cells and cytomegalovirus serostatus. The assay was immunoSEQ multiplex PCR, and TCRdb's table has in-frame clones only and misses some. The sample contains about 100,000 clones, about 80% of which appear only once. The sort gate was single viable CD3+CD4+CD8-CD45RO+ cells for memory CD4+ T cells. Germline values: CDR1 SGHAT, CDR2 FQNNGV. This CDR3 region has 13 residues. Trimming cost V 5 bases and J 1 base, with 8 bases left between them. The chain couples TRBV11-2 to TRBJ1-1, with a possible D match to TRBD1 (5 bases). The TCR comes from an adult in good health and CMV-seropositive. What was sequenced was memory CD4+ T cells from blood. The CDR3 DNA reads TGTGCCAGCAGCATTGACAGGAACACTGAAGCTTTCTTT. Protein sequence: CASSIDRNTEAFF.